The 3 T cell receptor beta chains given below trace back to one sample, sequenced in a study of shared clonotypes between healthy human individuals (dated by TCRdb to the early 2020s). CD8 naive samples were obtained by positive selection for CCR7 among CD45RO-negative cells, yielding a CD45RA+CCR7+ population from which TemRA cells were excluded. The protocol used for the library was the immunoSEQ multiplex PCR assay. Imported from immuneACCESS, the table was reduced by TCRdb to in-frame sequences with V and J called. These copies leave out some clones; in studies compared against another copy, an unresolved V gene accounts for under half, and the cause of the remainder is not known. Counted in this sample were about 590,000 clones; nearly 97% of them appeared once. The ten largest make up roughly 0.1% of the sample. The sample consisted of naive CD8+ T cells sorted from blood. The label giving this sample's cell subset or site can be read as: CD45RA+CCR7+. These TCRs come from a young woman in good health.

The chain has TRBV6-5 and TRBJ2-1; D may be TRBD2 (5 bases). The length of the CDR3 is 16 residues. Trimming removed 0 bases from V and 2 bases from J, with 11 bases in between. In germline, CDR1 is MNHEY, CDR2 SVGAGI. The CDR3 region has the DNA TGTGCCAGCAGTTACTCATTCCGGGGAACCTACAATGAGCAGTTCTTC. Translation: CASSYSFRGTYNEQFF.

This clone has only one observation. The gene calls are TRBV6-1 and TRBJ1-1, with D perhaps TRBD1 (5 bases). Germline V gives CDR1 MNHNS, CDR2 SASEGT. The CDR3 loop spans 15 amino acids. Between the trimmed V and J ends, which lost 3 bases and 0 bases, there was a span of 11 bases. In nucleotides, the CDR3 is TGTGCCAGCAGTGACCCTCGGGGGGTGAACACTGAAGCTTTCTTT. Translation: CASSDPRGVNTEAFF.

This clone was counted once. V usage is TRBV10-3 and J usage is TRBJ1-4; D gene ambiguous. Trimming left V 2 bases short and J 7 bases short, with 5 bases between. The CDR3 length is 12 residues. The V gene's germline CDR1 is ENHRY and CDR2 SYGVKD. CDR3 DNA sequence: TGTGCCATCAGTGAGGGTGCTGAAAAACTGTTTTTT. Its translation: CAISEGAEKLFF.